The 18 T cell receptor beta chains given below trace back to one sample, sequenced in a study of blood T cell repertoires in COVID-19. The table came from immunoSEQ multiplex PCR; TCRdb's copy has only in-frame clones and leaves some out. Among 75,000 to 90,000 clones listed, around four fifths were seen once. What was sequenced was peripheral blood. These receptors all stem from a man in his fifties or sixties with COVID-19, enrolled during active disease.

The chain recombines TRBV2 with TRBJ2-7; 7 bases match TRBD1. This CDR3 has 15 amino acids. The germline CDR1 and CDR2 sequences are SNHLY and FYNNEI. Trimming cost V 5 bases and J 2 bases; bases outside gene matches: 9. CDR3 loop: CASSLRQGAPYEQYF. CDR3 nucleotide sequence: TGTGCCAGCAGTCTTAGACAGGGTGCCCCCTACGAGCAGTACTTC. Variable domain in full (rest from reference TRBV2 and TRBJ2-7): EPEVTQTPSHQVTQMGQEVILRCVPISNHLYFYWYRQILGQKVEFLVSFYNNEISEKSEIFDDQFSVERPDGSNFTLKIRSTKLEDSAMYFCASSLRQGAPYEQYFGPGTRLTVT.

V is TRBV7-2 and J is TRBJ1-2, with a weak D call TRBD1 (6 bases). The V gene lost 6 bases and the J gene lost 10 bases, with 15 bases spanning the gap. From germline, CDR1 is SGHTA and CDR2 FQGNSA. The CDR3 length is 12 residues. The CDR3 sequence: CASRSGARFYTF. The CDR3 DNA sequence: TGTGCCAGCAGGTCAGGGGCACGGTTCTACACCTTC.

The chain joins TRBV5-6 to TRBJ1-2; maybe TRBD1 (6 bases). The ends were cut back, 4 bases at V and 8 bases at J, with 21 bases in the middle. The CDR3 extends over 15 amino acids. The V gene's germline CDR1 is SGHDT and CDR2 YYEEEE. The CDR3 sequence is CASSGRTGTGGGYTF. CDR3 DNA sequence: TGTGCCAGCAGCGGACGGACCGGGACGGGGGGCGGCTACACCTTC.

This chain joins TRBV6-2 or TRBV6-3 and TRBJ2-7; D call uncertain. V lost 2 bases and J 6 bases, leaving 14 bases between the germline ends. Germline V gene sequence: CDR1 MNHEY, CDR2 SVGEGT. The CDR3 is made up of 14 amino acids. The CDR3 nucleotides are TGTGCCAGCAGTTACGAAGTCTTGGGCTCCGAGCAGTACTTC. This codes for CASSYEVLGSEQYF.

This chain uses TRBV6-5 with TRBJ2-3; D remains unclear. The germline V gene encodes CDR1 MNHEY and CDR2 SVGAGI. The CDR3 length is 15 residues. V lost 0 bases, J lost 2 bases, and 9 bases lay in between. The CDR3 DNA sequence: TGTGCCAGCAGTTACTCGATGGCAGTCACAGATACGCAGTATTTT. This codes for CASSYSMAVTDTQYF.

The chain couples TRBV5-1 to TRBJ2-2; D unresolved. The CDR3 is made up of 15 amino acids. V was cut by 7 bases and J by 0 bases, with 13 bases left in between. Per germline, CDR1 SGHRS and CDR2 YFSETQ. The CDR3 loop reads CASGPGTPNTGELFF. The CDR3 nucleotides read TGCGCCAGCGGTCCAGGAACCCCGAACACCGGGGAGCTGTTTTTT.

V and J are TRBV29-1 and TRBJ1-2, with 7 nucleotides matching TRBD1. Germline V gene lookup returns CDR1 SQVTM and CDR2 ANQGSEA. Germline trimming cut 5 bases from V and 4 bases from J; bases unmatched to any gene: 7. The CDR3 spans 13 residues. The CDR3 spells CSVISQGVYGYTF. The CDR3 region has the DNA TGCAGCGTTATTTCCCAGGGGGTCTATGGCTACACCTTC.

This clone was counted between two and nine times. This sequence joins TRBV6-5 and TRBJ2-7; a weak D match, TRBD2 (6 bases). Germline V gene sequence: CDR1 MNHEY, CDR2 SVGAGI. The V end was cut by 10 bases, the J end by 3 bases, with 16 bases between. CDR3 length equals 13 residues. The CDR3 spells CATSLWGVYEQYF. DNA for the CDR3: TGTGCCACCAGCCTGTGGGGGGTCTACGAGCAGTACTTC.

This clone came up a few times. The DNA of the CDR3 is TGTGCCAGCAGCTTGGATGGGGCGGGGGTAAACGAGCAGTACTTC. Its translation is CASSLDGAGVNEQYF. V and J are TRBV5-5 and TRBJ2-7; 7 positions match TRBD2. V lost 0 bases to trimming and J lost 5 bases; unmatched junction nucleotides: 8. The germline gives CDR1 SGHKS, CDR2 YYEKEE (reference sequence). CDR3 length: 15 amino acids.

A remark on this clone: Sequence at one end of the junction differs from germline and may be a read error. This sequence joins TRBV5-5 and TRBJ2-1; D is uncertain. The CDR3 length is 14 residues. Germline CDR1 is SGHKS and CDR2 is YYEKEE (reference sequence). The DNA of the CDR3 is TGTGCCAGCAGCCCACCCGGGTCCTTCAATGAGCAGTTCTTC. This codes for CASSPPGSFNEQFF.

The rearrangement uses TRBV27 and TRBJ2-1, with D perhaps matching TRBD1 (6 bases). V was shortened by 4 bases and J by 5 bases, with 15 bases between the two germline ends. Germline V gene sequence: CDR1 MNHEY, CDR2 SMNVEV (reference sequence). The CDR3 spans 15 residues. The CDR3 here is CASSSTGLWDNEQFF. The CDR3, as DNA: TGTGCCAGCAGTTCGACAGGTCTATGGGACAATGAGCAGTTCTTC.

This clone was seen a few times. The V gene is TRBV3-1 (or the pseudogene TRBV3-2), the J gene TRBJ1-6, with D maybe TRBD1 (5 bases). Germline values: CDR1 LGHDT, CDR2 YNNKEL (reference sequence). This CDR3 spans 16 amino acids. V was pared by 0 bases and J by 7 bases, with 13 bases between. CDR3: CASSQDAQGRNSPLHF. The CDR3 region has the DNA TGTGCCAGCAGCCAAGATGCGCAGGGTCGAAATTCACCCCTCCACTTT.

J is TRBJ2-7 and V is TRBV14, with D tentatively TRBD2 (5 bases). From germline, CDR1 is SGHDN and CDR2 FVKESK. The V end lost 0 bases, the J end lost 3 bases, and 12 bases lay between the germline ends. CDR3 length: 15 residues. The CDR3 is CASSQDSGNGYEQYF. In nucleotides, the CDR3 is TGTGCCAGCAGCCAAGATTCGGGGAACGGCTACGAGCAGTACTTC.

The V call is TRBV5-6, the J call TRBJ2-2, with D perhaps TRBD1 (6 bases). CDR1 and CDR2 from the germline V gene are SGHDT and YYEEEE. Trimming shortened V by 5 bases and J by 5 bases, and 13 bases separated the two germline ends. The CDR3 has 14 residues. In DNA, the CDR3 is TGTGCCAGCAGTCTCATTCAGGGGACCGGGGAGCTGTTTTTT. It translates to CASSLIQGTGELFF.

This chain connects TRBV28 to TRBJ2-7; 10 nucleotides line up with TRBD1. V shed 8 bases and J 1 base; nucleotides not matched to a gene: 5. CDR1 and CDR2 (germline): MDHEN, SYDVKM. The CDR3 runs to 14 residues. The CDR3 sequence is CASETGGKSYEQYF. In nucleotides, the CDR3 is TGTGCCAGCGAGACAGGGGGCAAGTCCTACGAGCAGTACTTC.

The CDR3 spells CATSTGVKETQYF. For the CDR3, the DNA is TGTGCCACCAGCACAGGGGTCAAAGAGACCCAGTACTTC. The J gene is TRBJ2-5, the V gene TRBV24-1; 7 nucleotides align to TRBD1. CDR3 length: 13 residues. The germline gives CDR1 KGHDR, CDR2 SFDVKD. Trimming at V came to 7 bases and at J to 3 bases, leaving 4 bases not matched to a gene.

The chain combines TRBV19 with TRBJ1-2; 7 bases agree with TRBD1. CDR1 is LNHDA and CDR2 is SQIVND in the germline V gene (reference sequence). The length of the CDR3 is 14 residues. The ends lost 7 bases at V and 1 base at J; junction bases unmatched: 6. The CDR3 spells CASKRDSGNYGYTF. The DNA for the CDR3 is TGTGCCAGTAAACGGGACAGTGGTAACTATGGCTACACCTTC.

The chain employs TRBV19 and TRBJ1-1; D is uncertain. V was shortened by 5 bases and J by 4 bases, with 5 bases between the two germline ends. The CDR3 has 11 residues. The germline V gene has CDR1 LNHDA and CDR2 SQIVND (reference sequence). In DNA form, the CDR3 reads TGTGCCAGTAGTCCTTCCACTGAAGCTTTCTTT. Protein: CASSPSTEAFF.